A single sample gave rise to the 28 T cell receptor beta chains below, sequenced in a study of blood T cell repertoires in COVID-19. Only in-frame clones appear in the TCRdb table, and some are missing; sequencing was by immunoSEQ multiplex PCR. The table lists about 340,000 clones, around 83% of them singletons. The sequencing sample was made of peripheral blood. The receptors were gathered from a young man with active or convalescent COVID-19.

The genes are TRBV5-6 and TRBJ2-1; TRBD2 matches 10 bases. In germline, CDR1 is SGHDT, CDR2 YYEEEE. J was trimmed by 8 bases and V by 4 bases; bases with no gene match: 9. The CDR3 contains 15 residues. DNA for the CDR3: TGTGCCAGCAGCGAGACTAGCGGGTTGTTGGATGAGCAGTTCTTC. Translation: CASSETSGLLDEQFF.

The CDR3 here is CASSLRGDEKLFF. Here the CDR3 DNA reads TGTGCCAGCAGCTTGCGGGGGGATGAAAAACTGTTTTTT. V and J are TRBV5-6 and TRBJ1-4, with D possibly matching TRBD1 (5 bases). Trimming cost V 1 base and J 6 bases, with 7 bases left between them. Germline CDR1 is SGHDT and CDR2 is YYEEEE. This CDR3 comprises 13 residues.

The gene calls are TRBV7-8 and TRBJ2-7, with TRBD1 matching over 7 bases. This CDR3 has 14 residues. Trimming cost V 1 base and J 7 bases; bases outside gene matches: 7. Per the germline V gene, CDR1 is SGHVS and CDR2 is FQNEAQ. This CDR3 reads CASSLVDRVEEQYF. The CDR3 coding sequence is TGTGCCAGCAGCTTAGTTGACAGGGTTGAAGAGCAGTACTTC.

This clone occurred once. The chain has TRBV5-1 and TRBJ2-4; a weak D match, TRBD1 (5 bases). With 4 bases removed from V and 8 bases from J, the gap between germline ends came to 10 bases. CDR3 length: 12 residues. Germline CDR1 SGHRS, CDR2 YFSETQ. The CDR3 DNA reads TGCGCCAGCAGCCAGGGCCCGGACATTCAGTACTTC. Encoded protein: CASSQGPDIQYF.

This chain connects TRBV30 to TRBJ1-6; the match to TRBD1 covers 7 bases. The CDR3 covers 15 residues. The ends lost 8 bases at V and 7 bases at J; junction bases unmatched: 14. Per germline, CDR1 GTSNPN and CDR2 SVGIG (reference sequence). CDR3 in DNA: TGTGCCACCACGCCGGACAGGTACGGAAATTCACCCCTCCACTTT. It specifies CATTPDRYGNSPLHF.

The chain combines TRBV7-9 with TRBJ2-3; no clear D gene. Trimming pared 7 bases from V and 1 base from J, leaving 15 bases between. The CDR3 consists of 15 residues. Germline CDR1 is SEHNR and CDR2 is FQNEAQ (reference sequence). This CDR3 is CASIKGTRGTDTQYF. The CDR3, as DNA: TGTGCCAGCATCAAAGGTACTCGTGGCACAGATACGCAGTATTTT.

This chain uses TRBV27 with TRBJ2-1; TRBD2 matches 8 bases. V lost 4 bases to trimming and J lost 5 bases; unmatched junction nucleotides: 10. Germline-derived CDR1 and CDR2 are MNHEY and SMNVEV (reference sequence). The CDR3 contains 16 residues. In DNA form, the CDR3 reads TGTGCCAGCAGTTCCCCAGGCGGGAGGAGGGACAATGAGCAGTTCTTC. Encoded protein: CASSSPGGRRDNEQFF.

This clone was counted once. The gene calls are TRBV5-8 and TRBJ2-3, with TRBD2 identical over 13 bases. The CDR3 covers 17 residues. After removal of 3 bases from V and 3 bases from J, the junction contained 7 bases not matched to a gene. CDR1 SGHTS and CDR2 YDEGEE come from the germline V gene. The CDR3: CASSYWTSGSSTDTQYF. The CDR3 region has the DNA TGTGCCAGCAGCTACTGGACTAGCGGGAGTTCTACAGATACGCAGTATTTT.

The V and J genes are TRBV6-4 and TRBJ1-2, with a weak D call TRBD1 (5 bases). Germline V gives CDR1 MRHNA, CDR2 SNTAGT. The CDR3 has 13 residues. Trimming took 2 bases from V and 8 from J, leaving 12 bases between them. For the CDR3, the DNA is TGTGCCAGCAGTGACCCCAGGGTCTTGGGCTACACCTTC. Its translation is CASSDPRVLGYTF.

The J gene is TRBJ2-7, the V gene TRBV9; 11 bases map to TRBD2. Germline values: CDR1 SGDLS, CDR2 YYNGEE. CDR3 length: 14 residues. V was clipped by 3 bases and J by 4 bases; unmatched bases: 3. The CDR3 DNA sequence: TGTGCCAGCAGCGCTAGCGGGGGGAATTACGAGCAGTACTTC. It yields the protein CASSASGGNYEQYF.

The chain joins TRBV11-3 to TRBJ2-1; no clear D gene. CDR1 is SGHNT, CDR2 YENEEA, per germline. Trimming shortened V by 10 bases and J by 3 bases, and 10 bases separated the two germline ends. This CDR3 region has 12 residues. In DNA form, the CDR3 reads TGTGCCACCACAGACAACTACAATGAGCAGTTCTTC. This encodes CATTDNYNEQFF.

The CDR3 bases are TGTGCCAGCAGTTTATGGACAGGGGTTGAGCAGTTCTTC. Translating gives CASSLWTGVEQFF. The V and J genes are TRBV27 and TRBJ2-1; 9 bases line up with TRBD1. Germline loops: CDR1 MNHEY, CDR2 SMNVEV (reference sequence). J was trimmed by 9 bases and V by 1 base; bases with no gene match: 1. This CDR3 comprises 13 residues.

The chain links TRBV24-1 to TRBJ1-3; a weak D match, TRBD1 (6 bases). The CDR3 has 16 residues. CDR1 is KGHDR and CDR2 is SFDVKD in the germline V gene. Deletions cut 0 bases from V and 2 bases from J, with 10 bases between. This CDR3 is CATSDLPDRTGNTIYF. The CDR3 DNA follows: TGTGCCACCAGTGATTTGCCCGACAGGACTGGAAACACCATATATTTT.

The chain has TRBV19 and TRBJ1-2; D is ambiguous. This CDR3 has 13 residues. Germline V gene data show CDR1 as LNHDA and CDR2 as SQIVND (reference sequence). Trimming removed 5 bases from V and 3 bases from J, with 10 bases in between. CDR3 sequence (DNA): TGTGCCAGTAGTTCGTGGAGTGACTATGGCTACACCTTC. Its translation is CASSSWSDYGYTF.

This clone came up once. The chain links TRBV7-2 to TRBJ2-2, with 9 nucleotides matching TRBD2. The ends lost 3 bases at V and 4 bases at J; junction bases unmatched: 12. This CDR3 spans 18 amino acids. Germline CDR1 SGHTA, CDR2 FQGNSA. The CDR3 reads CASSLVWASGEATGELFF. The DNA for the CDR3 is TGTGCCAGCAGCTTGGTCTGGGCTAGCGGGGAGGCCACCGGGGAGCTGTTTTTT.

V gene TRBV19 combines with J gene TRBJ2-3; 9 bases agree with TRBD2. The CDR3 is 14 residues long. The germline V gene encodes CDR1 LNHDA and CDR2 SQIVND (reference sequence). V lost 6 bases and J lost 3; bases outside the gene matches: 4. CDR3 amino acids: CASRSLAGTDTQYF. CDR3 DNA: TGTGCCAGTAGGAGCCTAGCGGGAACAGATACGCAGTATTTT.

This clone was observed a single time. The genes are TRBV5-1 and TRBJ1-2; D possibly corresponds to TRBD1 (5 bases). The CDR3 consists of 12 residues. With 4 bases removed from V and 5 bases from J, the gap between germline ends came to 9 bases. Germline loops: CDR1 SGHRS, CDR2 YFSETQ. In nucleotides, the CDR3 is TGCGCCAGCAGCGAGACAGAATATGGCTACACCTTC. It codes for CASSETEYGYTF.

The J gene is TRBJ2-3, the V gene TRBV5-6, with 11 bases identical to TRBD2. J was trimmed by 1 base and V by 3 bases; bases with no gene match: 13. The CDR3 extends over 19 amino acids. Germline V gives CDR1 SGHDT, CDR2 YYEEEE. CDR3 sequence: CASSSGLAVSSSGTDTQYF. CDR3 in DNA: TGTGCCAGCAGCTCGGGACTAGCGGTTTCCTCCTCTGGCACAGATACGCAGTATTTT.

The chain links TRBV6-2 or TRBV6-3 to TRBJ1-3; TRBD1 is a possible D gene (6 bases). The V gene lost 3 bases and the J gene lost 7 bases, with 10 bases spanning the gap. The CDR3 totals 13 residues. CDR1 MNHEY and CDR2 SVGEGT come from the germline V gene. The chain's CDR3 is CASSYTGWNTIYF. CDR3 sequence (DNA): TGTGCCAGCAGTTATACAGGGTGGAACACCATATATTTT.

In regard to this clone: One junction end disagrees with the germline gene, perhaps due to a read error. The chain couples TRBV5-1 to TRBJ2-3; 8 nucleotides agree with TRBD2. The CDR3 spans 15 residues. In germline, CDR1 is SGHRS, CDR2 YFSETQ. For the CDR3, the DNA is TGCGCCAGCAGATTGGGCACGGGAGGGACAGATACGCAGTATTTT. It is translated as CASRLGTGGTDTQYF.

This sequence joins TRBV11-2 and TRBJ1-4; D gene unclear. The CDR3 runs 11 residues. Trimming took 8 bases from V and 4 from J, leaving 5 bases between them. The V gene's germline CDR1 is SGHAT and CDR2 FQNNGV. The CDR3 sequence is CASEGNEKLFF. The CDR3 nucleotides read TGTGCCAGCGAGGGTAATGAAAAACTGTTTTTT. The full variable domain, completed using reference TRBV11-2 and TRBJ1-4, is EAGVAQSPRYKIIEKRQSVAFWCNPISGHATLYWYQQILGQGPKLLIQFQNNGVVDDSQLPKDRFSAERLKGVDSTLKIQPAKLEDSAVYLCASEGNEKLFFGSGTQLSVL.

The chain combines TRBV18 with TRBJ1-2; D remains unclear. Germline assignment: CDR1 KGHSH and CDR2 LQKENI. This CDR3 has 11 residues. Trimming took off 4 bases at V and 7 bases at J, with 7 bases between the two ends. CDR3 sequence: CASSQTGGYTF. The CDR3 region has the DNA TGTGCCAGCTCACAGACGGGTGGCTACACCTTC.

This chain links TRBV12-3 or TRBV12-4 with TRBJ1-2; D is possibly TRBD1 (5 bases). Trimming took 5 bases from V and 3 from J, leaving 10 bases between them. CDR3 length: 13 amino acids. Here the CDR3 reads CASSPDSHYGYTF. The CDR3 DNA is TGTGCCAGCAGTCCCGACAGCCACTATGGCTACACCTTC.

This chain uses TRBV27 with TRBJ1-5, with no clear D. V lost 2 bases to trimming and J lost 1 base, with 3 bases between them. The V gene's germline CDR1 is MNHEY and CDR2 SMNVEV (reference sequence). CDR3 length: 13 amino acids. This CDR3 is CASSLLSNQPQHF. CDR3 DNA sequence: TGTGCCAGCAGTTTACTCAGCAATCAGCCCCAGCATTTT.

The chain links TRBV14 to TRBJ2-1; no reliable D call. Germline loops: CDR1 SGHDN, CDR2 FVKESK. The CDR3 is 13 amino acids. V was shortened by 4 bases and J by 9 bases, with 13 bases between the two germline ends. CDR3 region: CASSRNFKSEQFF. The DNA of the CDR3 is TGTGCCAGCAGCCGAAACTTCAAGAGTGAGCAGTTCTTC.

V and J are TRBV27 and TRBJ2-7; the D gene is possibly TRBD1 (6 bases). Trimming pared 6 bases from V and 0 bases from J, leaving 18 bases between. CDR1 and CDR2 (germline): MNHEY, SMNVEV (reference sequence). This CDR3 has 16 amino acids. The chain's CDR3 is CASRSSGQQYSYEQYF. For the CDR3, the DNA is TGTGCCAGCAGATCATCTGGACAGCAGTACTCCTACGAGCAGTACTTC.

The chain couples TRBV29-1 to TRBJ1-3, with a tentative D call TRBD1 (6 bases). There are 13 residues in the CDR3. The germline gives CDR1 SQVTM, CDR2 ANQGSEA. Trimming removed 6 bases from V and 3 bases from J, with 12 bases in between. The CDR3 nucleotides read TGCAGCGTGGATACAGGGTTTGGAAACACCATATATTTT. Translating gives CSVDTGFGNTIYF.

This chain uses TRBV7-9 with TRBJ2-7, with 7 positions matching TRBD2. Germline CDR1 reads SEHNR; CDR2 reads FQNEAQ (reference sequence). This CDR3 comprises 13 residues. Trimming removed 2 bases from V and 5 bases from J; junction bases left unmatched: 3. CDR3 sequence: CASSLPGRDEQYF. As DNA, the CDR3 is TGTGCCAGCAGCTTACCAGGGAGGGACGAGCAGTACTTC.